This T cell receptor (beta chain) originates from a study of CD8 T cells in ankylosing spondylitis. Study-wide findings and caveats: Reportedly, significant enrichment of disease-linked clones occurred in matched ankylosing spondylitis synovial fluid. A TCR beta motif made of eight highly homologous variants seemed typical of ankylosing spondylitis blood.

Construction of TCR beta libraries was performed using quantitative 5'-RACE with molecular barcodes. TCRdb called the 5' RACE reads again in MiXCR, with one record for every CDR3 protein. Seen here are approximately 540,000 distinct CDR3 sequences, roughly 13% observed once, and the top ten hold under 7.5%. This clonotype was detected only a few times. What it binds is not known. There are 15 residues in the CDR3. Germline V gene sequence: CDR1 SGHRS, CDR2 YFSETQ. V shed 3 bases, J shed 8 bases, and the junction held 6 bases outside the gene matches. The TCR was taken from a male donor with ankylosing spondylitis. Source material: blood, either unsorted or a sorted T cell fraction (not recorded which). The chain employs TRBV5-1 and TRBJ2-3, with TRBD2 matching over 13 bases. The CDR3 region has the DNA TGCGCCAGCAGCTGGGGGACTAGCGGGGAAGGTACGCAGTATTTT. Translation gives CASSWGTSGEGTQYF.